This T cell receptor beta chain appears in the sequencing data of a study of CD8 T cells in Susac syndrome. CDR1 and CDR2 (germline): SQVTM, ANQGSEA. Trimming removed 5 bases at V and 4 bases at J, with 19 bases between. This CDR3 has 15 amino acids. Random hexamers primed reverse transcription of about 0.45 to 1 ug RNA. A multiplex approach, immunoSEQ multiplex PCR, amplified TCR beta CDR3 across 54 Vbeta and 13 Jbeta. TCRdb used MiXCR to reprocess the immunoSEQ multiplex PCR reads, holding one entry per CDR3 protein. The sample records around 230,000 distinct CDR3 sequences, 95% to 97% being singletons. Sequencing targeted TCR beta in blood CD8+ and CD4+ T cells. Negative isolation was applied to CD8+ and CD4+ T cells, and FACS enrichment was applied to TEMRA cells.

The chain combines TRBV29-1 with TRBJ2-3; a possible D gene is TRBD1 (5 bases). This receptor was obtained from a human donor with Susac syndrome. The sample consisted of CD4+ T cells from PBMCs. The CDR3 loop is CSVSPWGQPADTQYF. CDR3 bases: TGCAGCGTTTCCCCCTGGGGCCAGCCGGCAGATACGCAGTATTTT.